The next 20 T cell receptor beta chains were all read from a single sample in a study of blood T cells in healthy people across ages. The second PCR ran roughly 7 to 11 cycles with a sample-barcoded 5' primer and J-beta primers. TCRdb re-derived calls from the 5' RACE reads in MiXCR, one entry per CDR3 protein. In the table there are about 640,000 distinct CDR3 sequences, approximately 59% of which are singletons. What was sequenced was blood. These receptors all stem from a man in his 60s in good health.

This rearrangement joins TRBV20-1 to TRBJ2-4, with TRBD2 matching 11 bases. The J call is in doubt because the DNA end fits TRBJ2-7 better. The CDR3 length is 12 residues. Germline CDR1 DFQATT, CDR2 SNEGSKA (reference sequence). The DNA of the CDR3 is TGCAGTGCGGGACTAGCGGACTACGAGCAGTACTTC. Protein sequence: CSAGLADYEQYF.

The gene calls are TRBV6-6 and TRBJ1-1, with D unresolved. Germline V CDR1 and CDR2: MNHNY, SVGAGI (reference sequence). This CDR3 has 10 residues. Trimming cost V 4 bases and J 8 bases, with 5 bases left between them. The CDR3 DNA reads TGTGCCAGCAGTTTTCAGGAAGCTTTCTTT. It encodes CASSFQEAFF.

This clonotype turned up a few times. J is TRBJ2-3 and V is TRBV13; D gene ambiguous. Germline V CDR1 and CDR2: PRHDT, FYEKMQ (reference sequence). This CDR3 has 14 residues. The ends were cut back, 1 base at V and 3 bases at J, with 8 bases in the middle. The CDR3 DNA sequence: TGTGCCAGCAGCTTAGTATCCCCTACAGATACGCAGTATTTT. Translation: CASSLVSPTDTQYF. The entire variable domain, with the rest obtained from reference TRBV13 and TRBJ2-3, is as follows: AAGVIQSPRHLIKEKRETATLKCYPIPRHDTVYWYQQGPGQDPQFLISFYEKMQSDKGSIPDRFSAQQFSDYHSELNMSSLELGDSALYFCASSLVSPTDTQYFGPGTRLTVL.

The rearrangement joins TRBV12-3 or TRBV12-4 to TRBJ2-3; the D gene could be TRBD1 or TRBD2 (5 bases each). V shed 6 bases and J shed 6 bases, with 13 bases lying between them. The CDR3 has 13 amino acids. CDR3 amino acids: CASRSRDRDTQYF. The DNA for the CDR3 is TGTGCCAGCAGATCTCGGGACCGGGATACGCAGTATTTT.

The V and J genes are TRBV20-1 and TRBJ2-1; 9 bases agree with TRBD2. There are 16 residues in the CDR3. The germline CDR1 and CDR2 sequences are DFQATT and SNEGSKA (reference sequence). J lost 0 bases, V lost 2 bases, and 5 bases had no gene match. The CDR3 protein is CSARNSGGTSYNEQFF. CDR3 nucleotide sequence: TGCAGTGCTAGAAACAGCGGGGGGACCTCCTACAATGAGCAGTTCTTC.

CDR3 DNA sequence: TGTGCCAGCAGTGAGATACGGACAGTCTATGGCTACACCTTC. This codes for CASSEIRTVYGYTF. The chain combines TRBV6-1 with TRBJ1-2; TRBD1 is a possible D gene (6 bases). CDR1 is MNHNS and CDR2 is SASEGT in the germline V gene. V lost 3 bases to trimming and J lost 4 bases, with 12 bases between them. The CDR3 loop spans 14 amino acids.

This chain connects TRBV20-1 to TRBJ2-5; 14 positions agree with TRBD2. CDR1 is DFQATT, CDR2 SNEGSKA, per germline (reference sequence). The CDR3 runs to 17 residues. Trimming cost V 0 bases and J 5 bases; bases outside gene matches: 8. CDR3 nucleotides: TGCAGTGCTAGAGACAGACTAGCGGGGGGGCTGCGGGAGACCCAGTACTTC. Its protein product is CSARDRLAGGLRETQYF.

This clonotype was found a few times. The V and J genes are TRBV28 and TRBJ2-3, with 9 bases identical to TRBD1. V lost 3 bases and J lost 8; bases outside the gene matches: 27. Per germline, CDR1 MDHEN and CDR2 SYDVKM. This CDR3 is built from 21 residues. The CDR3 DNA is TGTGCCAGCAGTTTTGGACCCACGGGGGGACAGGGTATTTTAAGGTCGGGTACGCAGTATTTT. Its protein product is CASSFGPTGGQGILRSGTQYF.

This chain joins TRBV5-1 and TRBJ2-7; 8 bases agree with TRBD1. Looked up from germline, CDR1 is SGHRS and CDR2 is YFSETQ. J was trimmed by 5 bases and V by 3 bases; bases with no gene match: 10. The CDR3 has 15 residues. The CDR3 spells CASSSETGVRNEQYF. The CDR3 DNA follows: TGCGCCAGCAGCTCTGAGACAGGGGTGAGGAACGAGCAGTACTTC.

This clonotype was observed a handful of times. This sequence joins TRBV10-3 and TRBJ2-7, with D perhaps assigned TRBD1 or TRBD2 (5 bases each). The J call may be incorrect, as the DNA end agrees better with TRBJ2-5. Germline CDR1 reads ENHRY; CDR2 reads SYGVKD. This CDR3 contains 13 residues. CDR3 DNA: TGTGCCATCAGTGCGGGGCAGAGAGAGACCCAGTACTTC. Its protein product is CAISAGQRETQYF.

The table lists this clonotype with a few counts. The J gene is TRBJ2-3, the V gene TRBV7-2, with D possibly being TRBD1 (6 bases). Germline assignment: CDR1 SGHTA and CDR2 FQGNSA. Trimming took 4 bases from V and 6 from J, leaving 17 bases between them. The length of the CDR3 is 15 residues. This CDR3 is CASSSVTGAFDTQYF. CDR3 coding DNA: TGTGCCAGCAGCTCTGTGACAGGTGCATTTGATACGCAGTATTTT.

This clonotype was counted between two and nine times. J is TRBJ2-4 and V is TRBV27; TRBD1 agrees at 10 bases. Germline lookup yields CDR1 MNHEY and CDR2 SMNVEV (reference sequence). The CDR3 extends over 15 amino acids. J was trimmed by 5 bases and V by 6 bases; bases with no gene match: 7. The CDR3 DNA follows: TGTGCCAGCAGGTGGACAGGGGGTCAGCAAAACATTCAGTACTTC. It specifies CASRWTGGQQNIQYF.

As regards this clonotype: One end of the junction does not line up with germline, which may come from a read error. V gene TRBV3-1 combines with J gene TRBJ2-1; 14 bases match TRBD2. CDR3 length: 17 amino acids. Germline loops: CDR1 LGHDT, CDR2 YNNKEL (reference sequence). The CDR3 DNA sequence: TGTGCCAGCGGCCAAGGGACTAGCGGGGGCCTTTACAATGAGCAGTTCTTC. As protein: CASGQGTSGGLYNEQFF.

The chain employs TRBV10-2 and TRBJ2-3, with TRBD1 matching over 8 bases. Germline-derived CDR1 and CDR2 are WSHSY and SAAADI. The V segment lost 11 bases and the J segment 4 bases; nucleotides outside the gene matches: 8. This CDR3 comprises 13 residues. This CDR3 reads CAAEGQGSDTQYF. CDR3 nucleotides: TGCGCCGCGGAAGGACAGGGATCAGATACGCAGTATTTT.

In DNA form, the CDR3 reads TGTGCCAGCAGTTACCTCTCGACAGGGGGCGGCCACAATGAGCAGTACTTC. Protein sequence: CASSYLSTGGGHNEQYF. The V call is TRBV6-6, the J call TRBJ2-5, with 10 bases lining up with TRBD1. This CDR3 has 17 residues. Germline values: CDR1 MNHNY, CDR2 SVGAGI (reference sequence). Unmatched junction bases numbered 17, after V lost 2 bases and J lost 11 bases.

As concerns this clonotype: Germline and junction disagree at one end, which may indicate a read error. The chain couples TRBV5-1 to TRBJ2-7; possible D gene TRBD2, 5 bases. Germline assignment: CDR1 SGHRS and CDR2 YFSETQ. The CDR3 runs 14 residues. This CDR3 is CAGSLGGSAYEQYF. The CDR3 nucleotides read TGCGCCGGCAGCTTGGGTGGTAGCGCGTACGAGCAGTACTTC.

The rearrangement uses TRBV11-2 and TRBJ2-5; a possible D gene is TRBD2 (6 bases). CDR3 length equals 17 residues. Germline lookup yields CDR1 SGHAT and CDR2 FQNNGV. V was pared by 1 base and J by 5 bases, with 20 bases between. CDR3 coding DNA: TGTGCCAGCAGCTTAGCAGGTAGCGGAGTTCTACCGGAGACCCAGTACTTC. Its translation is CASSLAGSGVLPETQYF.

The CDR3 loop is CASSYSYPGANVLTF. CDR3 nucleotide sequence: TGTGCCAGCAGTTACTCGTACCCCGGGGCCAACGTCCTGACTTTC. V and J are TRBV6-5 and TRBJ2-6, with D hard to call. V was trimmed by 0 bases and J by 4 bases, leaving 7 bases between them. Germline CDR1 and CDR2: MNHEY and SVGAGI. CDR3 length: 15 residues.

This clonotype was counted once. DNA for the CDR3: TGTGCCAGCAGCGTCCCCGGGAGGACACTTGTTTATACGCAGTATTTT. It encodes CASSVPGRTLVYTQYF. The chain employs TRBV12-3 or TRBV12-4 and TRBJ2-3; 7 bases map to TRBD2. CDR3 size: 16 residues. J lost 7 bases, V lost 6 bases, and 16 bases had no gene match.

In DNA form, the CDR3 reads TGTGCCAGCAGCCTCATAGCGGGGGGGCTAAAAGAGACCCAGTACTTC. It yields the protein CASSLIAGGLKETQYF. This chain links TRBV4-2 with TRBJ2-7; 11 positions agree with TRBD2. The end of the DNA aligns better with TRBJ2-5, so the J call may be wrong. This CDR3 region has 16 residues. Germline values: CDR1 LGHNA, CDR2 YNFKEQ.